This T cell receptor beta chain was recovered during a study of T cell repertoires in cytomegalovirus infection. About the study: Matching HLA type, along with CMV infection, was indicated by public TCR beta signatures.

Study results and limitations: HLA-C-restricted CMV-specific TCR beta clonotypes prevailed in the ex vivo response.

This clonotype was counted ten times or more. Its antigen is currently unknown. One entry per CDR3 protein results from TCRdb running MiXCR on the reads. Counted here are about 920,000 distinct CDR3 sequences, 25% to 40% occurring once; the ten biggest clones make up under 15%. The CDR3 sequence is 14 residues long. J lost 8 bases, V lost 6 bases, and 6 bases had no gene match. Germline V gives CDR1 DFQATT, CDR2 SNEGSKA (reference sequence). The rearrangement joins TRBV20-1 to TRBJ1-6, with 11 bases that match TRBD1. Sequenced here: cultured CD8+ T cells from PBMCs, sampled from culture after CMV antigen stimulation. The sequence was obtained from a human donor in good health (CMV status not recorded). Some clones in this sample may be carry-over from other donors' samples. The CDR3 DNA reads as TGCAGTGCGGACCCGGGACAGGGGGATTCACCCCTCCACTTT. This sequence encodes CSADPGQGDSPLHF.